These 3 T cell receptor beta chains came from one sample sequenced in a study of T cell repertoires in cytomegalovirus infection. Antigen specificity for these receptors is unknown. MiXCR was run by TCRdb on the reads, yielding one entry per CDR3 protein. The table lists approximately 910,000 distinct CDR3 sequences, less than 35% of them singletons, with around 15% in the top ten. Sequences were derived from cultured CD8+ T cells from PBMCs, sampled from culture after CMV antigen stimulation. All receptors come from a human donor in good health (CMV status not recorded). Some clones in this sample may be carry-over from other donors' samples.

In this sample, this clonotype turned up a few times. DNA of the CDR3: TGTGCCAGCAGTGGGGGAACAGGGGGCCCCTACGAGCAGTACGTC. Its translation is CASSGGTGGPYEQYV. This sequence joins TRBV6-1 and TRBJ2-7, with 9 positions matching TRBD1. In germline, CDR1 is MNHNS, CDR2 SASEGT. Trimming removed 4 bases from V and 2 bases from J; junction bases left unmatched: 6. This CDR3 has 15 residues.

The CDR3 is CASSLGEGPQHF. The DNA of the CDR3 is TGTGCCAGCAGCTTAGGCGAGGGACCCCAGCATTTT. The J gene is TRBJ1-5, the V gene TRBV13; no definite D call. The V end lost 0 bases, the J end lost 10 bases, and 7 bases lay between the germline ends. From germline, CDR1 is PRHDT and CDR2 FYEKMQ (reference sequence). The CDR3 runs to 12 residues. Based on the CDR3 plus reference TRBV13 and TRBJ1-5, the full variable domain is AAGVIQSPRHLIKEKRETATLKCYPIPRHDTVYWYQQGPGQDPQFLISFYEKMQSDKGSIPDRFSAQQFSDYHSELNMSSLELGDSALYFCASSLGEGPQHFGDGTRLSIL.

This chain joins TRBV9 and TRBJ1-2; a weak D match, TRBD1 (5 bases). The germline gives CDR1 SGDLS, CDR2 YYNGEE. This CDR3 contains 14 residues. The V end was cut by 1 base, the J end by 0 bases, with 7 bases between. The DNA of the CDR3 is TGTGCCAGCAGCGTAAGCAGGGCTAACTATGGCTACACCTTC. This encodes CASSVSRANYGYTF.